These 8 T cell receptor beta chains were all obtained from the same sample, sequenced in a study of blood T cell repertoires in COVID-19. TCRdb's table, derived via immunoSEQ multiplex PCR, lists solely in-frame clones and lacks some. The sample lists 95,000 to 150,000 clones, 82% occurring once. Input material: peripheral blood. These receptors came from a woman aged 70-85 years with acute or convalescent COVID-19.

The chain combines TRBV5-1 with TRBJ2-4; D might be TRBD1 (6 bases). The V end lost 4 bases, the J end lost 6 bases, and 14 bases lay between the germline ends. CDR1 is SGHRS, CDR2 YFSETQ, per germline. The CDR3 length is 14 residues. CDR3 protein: CASSESQQGNIQYF. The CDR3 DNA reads TGCGCCAGCAGCGAATCCCAACAGGGAAACATTCAGTACTTC.

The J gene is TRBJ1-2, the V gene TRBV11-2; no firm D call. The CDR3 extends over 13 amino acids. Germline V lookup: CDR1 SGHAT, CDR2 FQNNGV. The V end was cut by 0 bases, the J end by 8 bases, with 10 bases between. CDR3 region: CASSLEGRLGYTF. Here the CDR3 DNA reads TGTGCCAGCAGCTTAGAGGGCAGGTTGGGCTACACCTTC.

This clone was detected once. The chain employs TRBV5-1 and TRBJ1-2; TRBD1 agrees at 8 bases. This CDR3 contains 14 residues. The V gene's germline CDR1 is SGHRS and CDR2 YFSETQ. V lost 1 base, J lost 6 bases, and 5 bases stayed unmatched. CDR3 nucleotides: TGCGCCAGCAGCTTGCCGTCAGGGGGCGATGGCTACACCTTC. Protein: CASSLPSGGDGYTF.

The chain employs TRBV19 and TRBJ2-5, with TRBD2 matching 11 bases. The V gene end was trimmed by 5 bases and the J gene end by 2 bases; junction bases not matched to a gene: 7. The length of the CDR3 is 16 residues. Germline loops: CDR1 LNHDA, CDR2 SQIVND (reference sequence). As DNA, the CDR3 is TGTGCCAGTAGTCCGTGGACTAGCGGGCCACAAGAGACCCAGTACTTC. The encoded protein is CASSPWTSGPQETQYF.

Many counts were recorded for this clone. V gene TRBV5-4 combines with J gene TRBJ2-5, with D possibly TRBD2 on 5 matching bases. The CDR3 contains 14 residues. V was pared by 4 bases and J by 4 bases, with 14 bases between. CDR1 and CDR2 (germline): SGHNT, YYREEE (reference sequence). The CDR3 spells CASSPWSLAETQYF. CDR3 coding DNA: TGTGCCAGCAGCCCATGGAGTCTAGCAGAGACCCAGTACTTC.

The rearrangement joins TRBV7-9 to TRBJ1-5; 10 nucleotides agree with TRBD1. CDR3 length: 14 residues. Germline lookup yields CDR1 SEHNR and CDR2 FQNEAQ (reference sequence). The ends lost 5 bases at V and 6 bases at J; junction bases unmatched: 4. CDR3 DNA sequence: TGTGCCAGCAGCAGGGACAGGGGTGGTCAGCCCCAGCATTTT. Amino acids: CASSRDRGGQPQHF.

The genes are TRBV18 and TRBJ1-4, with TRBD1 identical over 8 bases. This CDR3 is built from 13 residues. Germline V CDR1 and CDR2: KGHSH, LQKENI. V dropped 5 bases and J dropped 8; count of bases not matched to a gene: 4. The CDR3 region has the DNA TGTGCCAGCTCATCAACAGGGGGGGAAAAACTGTTTTTT. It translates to CASSSTGGEKLFF.

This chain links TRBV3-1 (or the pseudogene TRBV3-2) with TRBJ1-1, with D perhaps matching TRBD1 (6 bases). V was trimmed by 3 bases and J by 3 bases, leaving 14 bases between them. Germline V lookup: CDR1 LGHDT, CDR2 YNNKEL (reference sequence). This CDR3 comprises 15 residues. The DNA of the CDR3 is TGTGCCAGCAGCCAGAGGGGGGCGGGGGACACTGAAGCTTTCTTT. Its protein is CASSQRGAGDTEAFF.